These 23 T cell receptor beta chains share one sample of origin, sequenced in a study of OX40 agonist ivuxolimab in advanced cancers. Sequenced by immunoSEQ multiplex PCR; TCRdb stores in-frame clones only, minus some. The sample shows 50,000 to 70,000 clones, roughly four fifths of them seen only once. The starting material was CD4+ or CD8+ T cells sorted from blood, obtained in a trial of the OX40 agonist ivuxolimab. The receptors were gathered from an adult with an advanced solid tumor such as melanoma, head and neck, liver or kidney cancer.

The table lists this clone with a count of one. The chain recombines TRBV19 with TRBJ2-5; 7 positions match TRBD1. Germline V gene lookup returns CDR1 LNHDA and CDR2 SQIVND (reference sequence). This CDR3 is built from 16 residues. V gave up 4 bases and J gave up 2 bases; unmatched junction bases: 10. The CDR3 DNA follows: TGTGCCAGTAGTACCTCCTCGGGACAGCCACAAGAGACCCAGTACTTC. Encoded protein: CASSTSSGQPQETQYF.

The DNA for the CDR3 is TGTGCCACCAGCAGACGGACTAGCGGGACCACAGATACGCAGTATTTT. This codes for CATSRRTSGTTDTQYF. This chain joins TRBV15 and TRBJ2-3; 12 bases map to TRBD2. V trimming: 2 bases; J trimming: 2 bases; junction bases outside the gene matches: 2. This CDR3 is 16 amino acids long. Germline V CDR1 and CDR2: LNHNV, YYDKDF (reference sequence).

The chain combines TRBV6-1 with TRBJ1-4, with 9 bases identical to TRBD1. The CDR3 contains 17 residues. Germline lookup yields CDR1 MNHNS and CDR2 SASEGT. Germline trimming cut 4 bases from V and 5 bases from J; bases unmatched to any gene: 11. CDR3 DNA sequence: TGTGCCAGCAGTGCGATTTTAACCGGGACAGGGAATGAAAAACTGTTTTTT. The encoded protein is CASSAILTGTGNEKLFF.

This chain joins TRBV10-3 and TRBJ2-1, with 9 bases matching TRBD2. Germline assignment: CDR1 ENHRY and CDR2 SYGVKD. V shed 0 bases and J 9 bases; nucleotides not matched to a gene: 9. CDR3 length: 16 amino acids. This CDR3 is CAISESGGRAGGEQFF. CDR3 coding DNA: TGTGCCATCAGTGAGTCTGGCGGGAGGGCCGGTGGTGAGCAGTTCTTC.

The chain carries TRBV30 and TRBJ1-3; D not resolved. With 3 bases removed from V and 4 bases from J, the gap between germline ends came to 13 bases. Per germline, CDR1 GTSNPN and CDR2 SVGIG (reference sequence). This CDR3 is 14 amino acids long. CDR3 sequence reads: CAWRAGQRGNTIYF. The CDR3 DNA reads as TGTGCCTGGAGGGCCGGGCAGAGAGGAAACACCATATATTTT.

In DNA, the CDR3 is TGTGCCAGCAGTTTATCGGCGGGACTTAGTTATAATGAGCAGTTCTTC. Its protein is CASSLSAGLSYNEQFF. The V and J genes are TRBV27 and TRBJ2-1; D is perhaps TRBD2 (6 bases). This CDR3 contains 16 residues. With 0 bases removed from V and 7 bases from J, the gap between germline ends came to 16 bases. The germline gives CDR1 MNHEY, CDR2 SMNVEV (reference sequence).

V gene TRBV6-5 combines with J gene TRBJ2-7; 8 nucleotides align to TRBD1. Germline-derived CDR1 and CDR2 are MNHEY and SVGAGI. The CDR3 has 13 amino acids. With V trimmed by 6 bases and J by 5 bases, 6 bases remained unmatched. The CDR3 nucleotides are TGTGCCAGCAGCCGGACAGGGCTCAACGAGCAGTACTTC. It codes for CASSRTGLNEQYF.

The genes are TRBV6-1 and TRBJ2-7; TRBD1 aligns across 8 bases. Germline V gene data show CDR1 as MNHNS and CDR2 as SASEGT. The J segment lost 4 bases and the V segment lost 5 bases, leaving 7 bases of the junction unmatched. The CDR3 has 14 amino acids. CDR3 region: CASSKQGGFYEQYF. CDR3 in DNA: TGTGCCAGCAGTAAACAGGGGGGATTTTACGAGCAGTACTTC.

CDR3 sequence reads: CASRHEVGLNTEAFF. CDR3 sequence (DNA): TGTGCCAGCAGGCATGAGGTGGGGCTGAACACTGAAGCTTTCTTT. The J gene is TRBJ1-1, the V gene TRBV6-5, with D tentatively TRBD1 (5 bases). Germline CDR1 reads MNHEY; CDR2 reads SVGAGI. V was cut by 6 bases and J by 0 bases, with 14 bases left in between. The CDR3 has 15 amino acids.

The chain has TRBV7-9 and TRBJ1-2, with no clear D. The germline V gene encodes CDR1 SEHNR and CDR2 FQNEAQ (reference sequence). V was shortened by 4 bases and J by 4 bases, with 7 bases between the two germline ends. This CDR3 has 12 residues. The CDR3 sequence is CASSSVLYGYTF. As DNA, the CDR3 is TGTGCCAGCAGCTCAGTGCTCTATGGCTACACCTTC.

The chain employs TRBV2 and TRBJ2-1; no clear D gene. CDR3 length: 15 residues. Germline CDR1 reads SNHLY; CDR2 reads FYNNEI. Trimming removed 6 bases at V and 7 bases at J, with 19 bases between. DNA of the CDR3: TGTGCCAGCAGGTCTAGGGTAGGCTATGGGAATGAGCAGTTCTTC. Encoded protein: CASRSRVGYGNEQFF.

The DNA of the CDR3 is TGTGCCAGCAGCTCCCGGGGGGATAGCACAGATACGCAGTATTTT. Translated: CASSSRGDSTDTQYF. J is TRBJ2-3 and V is TRBV7-9, with 7 bases fitting TRBD2. V gave up 4 bases and J gave up 0 bases; unmatched junction bases: 4. CDR3 length: 15 residues. In germline, CDR1 is SEHNR, CDR2 FQNEAQ (reference sequence).

This chain joins TRBV5-1 and TRBJ2-1, with TRBD2 identical over 7 bases. CDR1 is SGHRS and CDR2 is YFSETQ in the germline V gene. The V segment lost 3 bases and the J segment 6 bases; nucleotides outside the gene matches: 12. The CDR3 sequence is 16 residues long. The CDR3 nucleotides are TGCGCCAGCAGCTCGTTAGACGGGGGGTGGGTCAATGAGCAGTTCTTC. Amino acids: CASSSLDGGWVNEQFF.

V and J are TRBV5-4 and TRBJ1-1; TRBD1 aligns across 8 bases. The CDR3 runs to 14 residues. Germline V gene sequence: CDR1 SGHNT, CDR2 YYREEE (reference sequence). After removal of 4 bases from V and 4 bases from J, the junction contained 6 bases not matched to a gene. This chain's CDR3 is CASSGGQGRTEAFF. CDR3 coding DNA: TGTGCCAGCAGCGGCGGACAGGGACGCACTGAAGCTTTCTTT.

This clone has more than one count but fewer than ten. This sequence joins TRBV6-1 and TRBJ1-6, with D possibly matching TRBD1 (6 bases). CDR3 size: 15 residues. Trimming removed 5 bases at V and 3 bases at J, with 11 bases between. Germline CDR1 and CDR2: MNHNS and SASEGT. CDR3 loop: CASSPGTNYNSPLHF. The CDR3 bases are TGTGCCAGCAGTCCCGGGACAAACTATAATTCACCCCTCCACTTT.

This clone was detected only once. The chain joins TRBV20-1 to TRBJ2-5, with a tentative D call TRBD1 (5 bases). V lost 5 bases, J lost 3 bases, and 7 bases lay in between. The CDR3 spans 11 residues. Germline CDR1 reads DFQATT; CDR2 reads SNEGSKA (reference sequence). For the CDR3, the DNA is TGCAGTGCTGGGGCTGAAGAGACCCAGTACTTC. It translates to CSAGAEETQYF.

V gene TRBV7-3 combines with J gene TRBJ2-5; 12 nucleotides line up with TRBD2. CDR1 is SGHTA and CDR2 is FQGTGA in the germline V gene. J was trimmed by 5 bases and V by 3 bases; bases with no gene match: 7. CDR3 length: 16 amino acids. CDR3 in DNA: TGTGCCAGCAGCTTGCTAGCGGGAGGGCCGGGGGAGACCCAGTACTTC. Protein: CASSLLAGGPGETQYF.

V and J are TRBV9 and TRBJ2-3, with D possibly being TRBD2 (6 bases). Germline V lookup: CDR1 SGDLS, CDR2 YYNGEE. Deletions cut 3 bases from V and 7 bases from J, with 15 bases between. CDR3 length: 14 amino acids. The CDR3 loop is CASSAQPGGNTQYF. The CDR3, as DNA: TGTGCCAGCAGCGCCCAACCTGGAGGGAATACGCAGTATTTT.

The chain uses TRBV9 and TRBJ2-5; 9 nucleotides match TRBD2. The V and J ends lost 0 bases and 4 bases, in that order; junction bases with no gene match: 1. There are 14 residues in the CDR3. CDR1 and CDR2 (germline): SGDLS, YYNGEE. This CDR3 reads CASSVGSGRETQYF. DNA of the CDR3: TGTGCCAGCAGCGTAGGTAGCGGGAGAGAGACCCAGTACTTC.

J is TRBJ1-4 and V is TRBV28; TRBD1 might be the D (5 bases). This CDR3 spans 13 amino acids. Germline lookup yields CDR1 MDHEN and CDR2 SYDVKM. The V end lost 4 bases, the J end lost 7 bases, and 10 bases lay between the germline ends. The CDR3 loop reads CASSSGRIEKLFF. In DNA, the CDR3 is TGTGCCAGCAGTTCAGGGCGGATTGAAAAACTGTTTTTT.

This chain joins TRBV15 and TRBJ2-1, with D hard to call. Germline V gene data show CDR1 as LNHNV and CDR2 as YYDKDF (reference sequence). Trimming removed 2 bases at V and 6 bases at J, with 8 bases between. The CDR3 length is 13 residues. The CDR3 loop is CATSRNPSNEQFF. The CDR3 nucleotides read TGTGCCACCAGCAGAAACCCCAGCAATGAGCAGTTCTTC.

The chain combines TRBV7-6 with TRBJ2-2; D not resolved. The CDR3 spans 13 residues. Germline lookup yields CDR1 SGHVS and CDR2 FNYEAQ. Trimming cost V 2 bases and J 5 bases, with 6 bases left between them. For the CDR3, the DNA is TGTGCCAGCAGCTTATACCAGACCGGGGAGCTGTTTTTT. Its protein is CASSLYQTGELFF.

V gene TRBV4-1 combines with J gene TRBJ2-3; no clear D gene. The CDR3 is 14 amino acids. Germline-derived CDR1 and CDR2 are MGHRA and YSYEKL. Trimming stripped 2 bases from V and 4 bases from J, with 10 bases between. The CDR3 loop is CASSQPVEADTQYF. CDR3 DNA sequence: TGCGCCAGCAGCCAACCCGTTGAGGCAGATACGCAGTATTTT.